This T cell receptor beta chain was identified in a study of cytomegalovirus exposure and HLA in healthy donors (dated by TCRdb to 2016 to 2017). For context, the study as a whole: According to an earlier analysis of 550 to 750 of the donors, some 180 million T cells yielded 95 million to 140 million unique TCR beta sequences and 250 to 350 Gb of sequence data. Approximately 300 gigabases of sequencing data and 75 million to 85 million unique TCR sequences made up an early release that covered some 640 HLA-typed donors. The genetic ancestry cluster associated with self-reported Caucasian donors included 81% of the roughly 410 genotyped donors. The study was designed to test whether signatures of past pathogen exposure could be identified by cataloging public T cell receptors. The T cell repertoires of several hundred subjects were profiled by immunosequencing and related to cytomegalovirus serostatus. In addition to the first cohort of 650 to 800 subjects, a separate validation cohort of 130 or so different subjects was used. To predict cytomegalovirus infection status, the study combined high-throughput TCR immunosequencing, statistical association of individual TCRs with disease status, and machine learning. A later analysis re-analyzed previously published TCR beta repertoires from 666 donors and added high-resolution HLA genotyping to study TCR occurrence patterns. In the later analysis, no new phenotypic data were used to find candidate immune exposures; instead, reliance was placed on TCR beta sequences and their occurrence across donors. An earlier analysis of roughly 600 of the donors used high-throughput TCR beta sequencing to judge whether each TCR beta V gene segment behaved as functional or pseudogenic. Alongside the repertoire data, information on donor age, sex, ethnicity and CMV serostatus was compiled. A later genetic analysis used genome-wide SNP genotypes for about 65% of the roughly 670 donors, treating that subset as a discovery cohort. Every discovery cohort repertoire had been produced on one sequencing platform. HLA typing covered class I and class II loci at four-digit resolution. The number of typed donors differed by locus: about 620-630 for A, B, C, DRB1 and DQB1; approximately 530 for DQA1; approximately 600 for DPA1; and roughly 450 for DPB1. Four to six DR-DQ haplotypes were handled as single units for association and clustering, since linkage in the cohort was strong. On average, roughly 240,000 unique TCR beta nucleotide sequences were sequenced per donor among about 400 genotyped donors of the cohort, with roughly 18% of those sequences being non-productive.

Results and caveats for the whole study, not just this receptor: While some public TCRs were present in many individuals, most TCR sequences turned up only very rarely across donors. For the cohort, immune exposure information was limited to CMV serostatus. In a later analysis, TCR association rates were found to vary across HLA loci, with the most associated TCRs seen for DRB1 alleles and the fewest for HLA-C alleles. The authors suggested that the approach could potentially be extended to other disease states and immunological phenotypes. According to a later analysis, most CMV-associated TCR beta chains appeared to be HLA-restricted, and the HLA associations seemed to be driven largely by CMV exposure. The 87-base-pair reads could not distinguish some IMGT-functional V segments, including TRBV6-2 and TRBV6-3, so those segments were excluded. Correlated functional status among segregating V segments might be attributable to linkage disequilibrium, but an unknown experimental factor could not be ruled out. In an earlier analysis of some 500 of the donors, most TCR beta V segments appeared in productive rearrangements about 87% or about 30% of the time, broadly matching IMGT annotations. HLA typing was unavailable for some donors at each locus, so association tests used only the typed subset. Only TCR beta chains were sequenced in this cohort, and the absence of alpha or paired-chain data limited detectable features. When HLA alleles, especially DR and DQ, strongly co-occurred, attributing TCR associations to individual alleles was difficult. A group of highly shared sequence variants was considered likely to be a technical artifact of the sequencing pipeline. Specific HLA alleles were associated with roughly 17,000 TCR beta sequences at a false discovery rate of 0.05 in a later analysis. In a later analysis, HLA-associated TCR beta chains were found to be more clonally expanded and to have lower generation probabilities than equally common non-associated chains. A further reported finding was that TCR beta sequences accurately predicted the HLA-A and HLA-B alleles for most subjects in the first cohort. The classifier was reported to diagnose cytomegalovirus status with high specificity and sensitivity in both the original and validation cohorts. Presence/absence analyses assumed roughly uniform sequencing depth across donors, an assumption that may not hold. In a later genetic analysis, a missense DCLRE1C variant was associated with V-gene and J-gene trimming of TCR beta chains, and the association was replicated in an independent cohort. Because counts were too low, seventeen rarely observed V segments, including chromosome 9 orphons, were left out of the earlier analysis of a few hundred of the donors. The study listed approximately 150 TCR beta chains as associated with cytomegalovirus. Three of the identified cytomegalovirus-associated TCR beta chains were confirmed in vitro to be specific for cytomegalovirus antigens. In a later genetic analysis, fewer N-insertions in productive TCRs were reported among donors in an Asian-associated ancestry cluster than the roughly 700-donor mean. In a later analysis, several top co-occurrence clusters were reported to appear linked to parvovirus B19, influenza, CMV and Epstein-Barr virus.

The cohort comprised fewer than 750 healthy bone marrow donors. At the time of sampling, all cohort members were nominally healthy, though unrecorded immune exposures were likely present. The donor tested CMV seropositive, placing the donor among the 289 seropositive members of the cohort. A peripheral blood sample was collected from each donor, and TCR beta sequencing was performed on peripheral blood mononuclear cells. The Qiagen DNeasy Blood Extraction Kit was used to extract genomic DNA from the blood cell samples. Trimming accounts for 3 bases at V and 5 bases at J, while the number of junction bases matched to no gene is 10. The CDR3 covers 16 residues, taking in both the cysteine and the phenylalanine. Only CDR3 DNA is held: 48 bases, read in frame from base 1. For CDR1 and CDR2, the germline V gene (reference sequence) lists SEHNR and FQNEAQ. Library prep was done by the immunoSEQ multiplex PCR assay. A mixture of 60 forward primers for TCR Vbeta segments and 13 reverse primers for TCR Jbeta segments was used in the multiplex PCR. The CDR3 region of rearranged TCR beta genes was amplified from genomic DNA with a multiplex PCR assay. The amplified TCR beta libraries were sequenced on the Illumina HiSeq System as 87-base-pair reads. In the source study's methods: In a later analysis, some 80 million unique TCR beta chains were counted across the approximately 640 repertoires, and roughly 11 million of these chains were shared by at least two donors. Raw reads were error-corrected and collapsed into unique sequences by a nearest-neighbor algorithm in which closely related sequences were merged to remove PCR and sequencing errors. To assign V, D and J gene segments, CDR3 sequences were aligned to IMGT reference sequences. For a sequence to be retained, a match of at least six nucleotides was required to both a V gene segment and a J gene segment. A rearrangement counted as productive if the CDR3 had no stop codons and remained in frame with V and J, and every other rearrangement counted as non-productive. Following IMGT convention, CDR3 was defined as the stretch from the second conserved V-encoded cysteine up to the conserved J-encoded phenylalanine. The earlier analysis of 587 of the donors excluded any sequence lacking an unambiguous match to a single V gene segment. In an earlier analysis of approximately 590 of the donors, a V segment was called functional when productive rearrangements were above 56.7%, and segregating when the standard deviation between donors exceeded 5%. To diagnose cytomegalovirus status from the catalog of TCR beta chain sequences, a statistical classification framework was built. In a later analysis, V and J genes were assigned by comparing TCR nucleotide sequences against IMGT/GENE-DB human TR gene sequences. In a later analysis, CDR3 sequences and most-parsimonious VDJ recombination scenarios were assigned using the TCRdist pipeline. A later analysis defined each TCR beta chain by its CDR3 amino acid sequence plus V-gene family, and excluded reads lacking a unique V-gene family. A later analysis removed several hundred highly shared, low-generation-probability nucleotide sequences to deal with suspected cross-contamination and a sequencing artifact. In a later analysis, a clonal expansion index was calculated for each public chain from normalized within-repertoire ranks of inferred template counts. Generation probabilities in a later analysis came from a VDJ recombination model fitted to out-of-frame rearrangements, and those results were checked against IGoR. In a later analysis, hypergeometric tests were used to score TCR-TCR, TCR-HLA and TCR-CMV co-occurrence, with a repertoire-size bias correction applied to TCR pairs. To estimate false discovery rates, a later analysis permuted the HLA or CMV assignments 20 times. In a later analysis, co-occurring TCRs were grouped with DBSCAN, and TCRdist sequence similarity was added when clustering was performed within HLA-allele-positive subsets. Repertoires with fewer than 30,000 or more than 120,000 public chains were left out of co-occurrence clustering, as were several repertoires with anomalous nucleotide sharing. TCRdb retrieved this table from immuneACCESS and kept in-frame rearrangements only. Not all clones are present; in checked studies, unresolved V genes account for under half, and no reason is known for the remainder. V, J and clone size were drawn from that table, and D and trimming were deduced from the DNA. The sample table holds 80,000 or so clones, of which under 80% were seen once. Over 4.5% of the sample goes to the ten largest clones.

Worth noting for this clone: The target of this receptor is not known. No base qualities exist here, and no much larger clone lies one base off it.

Sequenced: PBMCs. This receptor was obtained from a man aged 55 to 70 in good health and CMV-seropositive. The chain couples TRBV7-9 to TRBJ2-5; 9 bases in the middle match TRBD2. The nucleotide sequence is TGTGCCAGCAGCTTTTCAGAGCGGGGGGCCGCCGAGACCCAGTACTTC. Translation gives CASSFSERGAAETQYF.